This passage covers 18 T cell receptor beta chains from one sample sequenced in a study of blood T cells in healthy people across ages. Using a J-beta primer mix together with a sample-barcoded 5' primer, a second PCR was run for roughly 6 to 12 cycles. Via MiXCR, TCRdb re-called the 5' RACE reads, giving one row per CDR3 protein. The table includes around 1.7 million distinct CDR3 sequences, 25% to 30% detected once. The sequencing input was blood. The receptors originated from a woman under 40 in good health.

This clonotype was counted only a few times. The chain links TRBV6-5 to TRBJ2-1; 10 positions agree with TRBD1. The germline V gene has CDR1 MNHEY and CDR2 SVGAGI. V gave up 3 bases and J gave up 7 bases; unmatched junction bases: 6. This CDR3 contains 15 residues. CDR3 protein: CASSYYGTGDNEQFF. The CDR3 nucleotides are TGTGCCAGCAGTTATTATGGGACAGGGGATAATGAGCAGTTCTTC.

This clonotype was seen a handful of times. DNA of the CDR3: TGTGCCAGCAGGCGTGGCGGGACAGGGGTAACCGGGGAGCTGTTTTTT. It specifies CASRRGGTGVTGELFF. This rearrangement joins TRBV5-4 to TRBJ2-2; 10 bases match TRBD1. CDR1 is SGHNT and CDR2 is YYREEE in the germline V gene (reference sequence). The trim removed 5 bases at V and 5 bases at J, leaving 9 bases unmatched. The length of the CDR3 is 16 residues.

The V and J genes are TRBV28 and TRBJ1-2; D is unclear. CDR1 and CDR2 from the germline V gene are MDHEN and SYDVKM. The CDR3 sequence is 14 residues long. V dropped 5 bases and J dropped 2 bases, with 12 bases sitting between them. The CDR3: CASSLSTLNYGYTF. In DNA, the CDR3 is TGTGCCAGCAGTCTGTCGACACTAAACTATGGCTACACCTTC.

The table lists this clonotype with a count of one. This chain connects TRBV7-9 to TRBJ2-4; 7 bases match TRBD2. The DNA end is a closer match to TRBJ2-7, so the J assignment may be wrong. CDR3 length: 14 amino acids. Germline V gene sequence: CDR1 SEHNR, CDR2 FQNEAQ (reference sequence). In DNA form, the CDR3 reads TGTGCCAGCAGCTGGTCACTAGCGTCCCACGAGCAGTACTTC. Translation gives CASSWSLASHEQYF.

The sample holds a few counts of this clonotype. One junction end does not reproduce the germline sequence, and a read error may be involved. The V call is TRBV6-5, the J call TRBJ2-6; maybe TRBD1 (6 bases). Per the germline V gene, CDR1 is MNHEY and CDR2 is SVGAGI. CDR3 size: 15 residues. The CDR3 protein is CAGSDGGAGANVLTF. CDR3 nucleotides: TGTGCCGGCAGTGATGGGGGCGCTGGGGCCAACGTCCTGACTTTC.

This clonotype appeared a few times. The chain carries TRBV6-5 and TRBJ2-2; D unresolved. The CDR3 spans 13 residues. CDR1 and CDR2 (germline): MNHEY, SVGAGI. The V gene lost 7 bases and the J gene lost 1 base, with 7 bases spanning the gap. The CDR3 DNA sequence: TGTGCCAGCAACATTAGGAACACCGGGGAGCTGTTTTTT. It codes for CASNIRNTGELFF.

The chain links TRBV2 to TRBJ2-5; D may be TRBD2 (5 bases). Per the germline V gene, CDR1 is SNHLY and CDR2 is FYNNEI. Trimming removed 6 bases from V and 5 bases from J, with 13 bases in between. The CDR3 runs to 13 residues. DNA of the CDR3: TGTGCCAGCAGGAAAGAGGGCACGGAGACCCAGTACTTC. Translation: CASRKEGTETQYF.

The chain has TRBV7-3 and TRBJ2-2; D might be TRBD1 or TRBD2, each matching 5 bases. The CDR3 has 14 residues. Germline V gene data show CDR1 as SGHTA and CDR2 as FQGTGA. The V and J ends lost 5 bases and 7 bases respectively, with 14 bases between them. The CDR3 spells CASSPDRDRGELFF. For the CDR3, the DNA is TGTGCCAGCAGCCCGGACCGGGACCGCGGGGAGCTGTTTTTT.

The chain carries TRBV7-3 and TRBJ2-7, with TRBD2 matching over 9 bases. The CDR3 is made up of 16 amino acids. The germline gives CDR1 SGHTA, CDR2 FQGTGA. After removal of 3 bases from V and 2 bases from J, the junction contained 8 bases not matched to a gene. The CDR3 nucleotides read TGTGCCAGCAGCTTGTCTAGCGGGGCTACTACCTACGAGCAGTACTTC. Its translation is CASSLSSGATTYEQYF. The full variable domain, its missing parts supplied by reference TRBV7-3 and TRBJ2-7, is GAGVSQTPSNKVTEKGKYVELRCDPISGHTALYWYRQSLGQGPEFLIYFQGTGAADDSGLPNDRFFAVRPEGSVSTLKIQRTERGDSAVYLCASSLSSGATTYEQYFGPGTRLTVT.

The chain employs TRBV5-5 and TRBJ2-2; TRBD1 aligns across 9 bases. Germline lookup yields CDR1 SGHKS and CDR2 YYEKEE (reference sequence). The CDR3 covers 15 residues. J gave up 6 bases and V 0 bases, and 3 bases lay outside the gene matches. CDR3 in amino acids: CASSLVTGGSGELFF. CDR3 sequence (DNA): TGTGCCAGCAGCTTGGTGACAGGGGGATCCGGGGAGCTGTTTTTT.

This clonotype was counted many times. This chain uses TRBV12-3 or TRBV12-4 with TRBJ1-2, with TRBD1 matching 8 bases. Losses at the gene ends were 6 bases for V and 4 bases for J; bases not matched to a gene: 4. This CDR3 is 13 amino acids long. The CDR3 nucleotides are TGTGCCAGCAGCCCCGGGACAGGCTATGGCTACACCTTC. Translated, it gives CASSPGTGYGYTF.

The chain joins TRBV29-1 to TRBJ1-1, with a possible D match to TRBD1 (5 bases). The CDR3 runs 14 residues. Germline-derived CDR1 and CDR2 are SQVTM and ANQGSEA. Trimming cost V 7 bases and J 10 bases, with 25 bases left between them. The CDR3 DNA is TGCAGCGCACACACGGGAGGACGGGGACGGTCAGCTTTCTTT. Protein sequence: CSAHTGGRGRSAFF.

This clonotype showed up just a few times. The chain carries TRBV2 and TRBJ2-4; perhaps TRBD1 as D (5 bases). Gene TRBJ2-7 matches the end of the DNA better, so the J call may be wrong. The CDR3 has 12 amino acids. Germline V gives CDR1 SNHLY, CDR2 FYNNEI. In DNA form, the CDR3 reads TGTGCCAGCAGTCAACAGGTATACGAGCAGTACTTC. This encodes CASSQQVYEQYF.

This clonotype appeared a few times. This chain uses TRBV10-3 with TRBJ1-2; TRBD1 matches at 10 bases. Germline V gives CDR1 ENHRY, CDR2 SYGVKD. Germline trimming cut 8 bases from V and 6 bases from J; bases unmatched to any gene: 12. This CDR3 is 15 amino acids long. CDR3 nucleotide sequence: TGTGCCATCCGGGGGGGACAGGGGACGAAGAATGGCTACACCTTC. It codes for CAIRGGQGTKNGYTF.

The gene calls are TRBV14 and TRBJ1-6; no reliable D call. The CDR3 is made up of 14 amino acids. Germline V lookup: CDR1 SGHDN, CDR2 FVKESK. V dropped 4 bases and J dropped 9 bases, with 13 bases sitting between them. The CDR3 is CASSRLPEPSPLHF. In nucleotides, the CDR3 is TGTGCCAGCAGCCGCCTCCCAGAGCCTTCACCCCTCCACTTT.

This clonotype came up many times. V usage is TRBV15 and J usage is TRBJ2-7, with D perhaps given as TRBD1 or TRBD2 (5 bases each). The V gene lost 8 bases and the J gene lost 0 bases, with 14 bases spanning the gap. CDR3 size: 14 residues. CDR1 and CDR2 from the germline V gene are LNHNV and YYDKDF (reference sequence). CDR3 sequence: CATRGTGASYEQYF. In DNA, the CDR3 is TGTGCCACCCGGGGAACAGGAGCCTCCTACGAGCAGTACTTC.

This clonotype has ten or more counts. V is TRBV20-1 and J is TRBJ2-5; the D gene is possibly TRBD2 (6 bases). The ends were cut back, 3 bases at V and 5 bases at J, with 19 bases in the middle. The CDR3 length is 15 residues. The germline V gene has CDR1 DFQATT and CDR2 SNEGSKA (reference sequence). The CDR3 reads CSASQGSGVYETQYF. CDR3 bases: TGCAGTGCTAGCCAAGGATCGGGGGTTTATGAGACCCAGTACTTC.

This chain links TRBV20-1 with TRBJ1-2; D not certain. There are 16 residues in the CDR3. Germline V CDR1 and CDR2: DFQATT, SNEGSKA (reference sequence). V was trimmed by 6 bases and J by 0 bases, leaving 20 bases between them. CDR3 protein: CSASLAPGQPNYGYTF. The CDR3 DNA reads TGCAGTGCCAGCTTAGCACCGGGCCAACCTAACTATGGCTACACCTTC.